This paragraph covers one T cell receptor beta chain sequence. Its antigen is unidentified. The sample comes from a study of shared clonotypes between healthy human individuals. The CDR3 has 15 residues. Trimming took 6 bases from V and 4 from J; bases not matched to a gene: 9. Germline assignment: CDR1 SGHTA and CDR2 FQGNSA. Study-wide points: Non-shared clonotypes had lower generation probabilities than those shared by all four donors. Around 5.3% of naive CD4 clonotypes were shared across several donors.

Clones were read by immunoSEQ multiplex PCR, and TCRdb kept only the in-frame ones, dropping some. The sample contains about 680,000 clones, around four fifths of which appear only once. V gene TRBV7-2 combines with J gene TRBJ2-1, with TRBD2 matching over 7 bases. The origin of this receptor is a woman aged 30 to 39 in good health. Sequenced sample: memory CD4+ T cells sorted from blood. As to subset: CD45RA-negative fraction. CDR3 DNA sequence: TGTGCCAGCAGGGGAGCCGGGGAGGGTTACAATGAGCAGTTCTTC. Translated: CASRGAGEGYNEQFF.